These T cell receptor beta chains were read from a single sample in a study of CD8 T cells in ankylosing spondylitis. TCRdb reanalysed the 5' RACE reads using MiXCR and keeps one entry per CDR3 protein. This table holds approximately 250,000 distinct CDR3 sequences, roughly a tenth found once. Sequencing was done on a sample of blood, either unsorted or a sorted T cell fraction (not recorded which). These receptors were collected from a male donor with ankylosing spondylitis or in good health (not recorded which). CDR3s include the opening cysteine and the closing phenylalanine or tryptophan. A D gene is named only where the DNA matches it firmly. The listing skips clone size in some rows; elsewhere it reads once, few, many or a size class.

j_gene: TRBJ1-1; abundance: many; v_gene: TRBV2; d_gene: -; CDR3aa: CASSESGEVTEAFF; CDR3nt: TGTGCCAGCAGTGAATCAGGGGAGGTCACTGAAGCTTTCTTT
j_gene: TRBJ1-1; abundance: -; v_gene: TRBV29-1; d_gene: -; CDR3aa: CSVEVIGGAGTEAFF; CDR3nt: TGCAGCGTTGAAGTGATAGGAGGGGCTGGGACTGAAGCTTTCTTT
j_gene: TRBJ2-7; abundance: few; v_gene: TRBV4-1; d_gene: TRBD2; CDR3aa: CASSQGGSGGAEGQYF; CDR3nt: TGCGCCAGCAGCCAAGGCGGTAGCGGGGGCGCGGAGGGGCAGTACTTC
j_gene: TRBJ1-1; abundance: -; v_gene: TRBV3-1; d_gene: TRBD1; CDR3aa: CASSAGTVNTEAFF; CDR3nt: TGTGCCAGCAGCGCCGGGACAGTGAACACTGAAGCTTTCTTT
j_gene: TRBJ1-1; abundance: -; v_gene: TRBV12-3/TRBV12-4; d_gene: -; CDR3aa: CASSLARVGTEAFF; CDR3nt: TGTGCCAGCAGTTTAGCAAGGGTGGGCACTGAAGCTTTCTTT
j_gene: TRBJ2-7; abundance: many; v_gene: TRBV5-1; d_gene: -; CDR3aa: CASSVTAPDSYEQYF; CDR3nt: TGCGCCAGCAGCGTGACGGCCCCAGACTCCTACGAGCAGTACTTC
j_gene: TRBJ1-6; abundance: many; v_gene: TRBV2; d_gene: -; CDR3aa: CASSSGSSYNSPLHF; CDR3nt: TGTGCCAGCAGTAGCGGGTCCTCTTACAATTCACCCCTCCACTTT
j_gene: TRBJ2-7; abundance: few; v_gene: TRBV30; d_gene: -; CDR3aa: CAWSEGGAAYEQYF; CDR3nt: TGTGCCTGGAGTGAGGGGGGGGCGGCCTACGAGCAGTACTTC
j_gene: TRBJ1-4; abundance: many; v_gene: TRBV29-1; d_gene: -; CDR3aa: CSVGGPAASAEKLFF; CDR3nt: TGCAGCGTTGGGGGGCCGGCGGCCTCGGCCGAAAAACTGTTTTTT
j_gene: TRBJ2-7; abundance: many; v_gene: TRBV5-6; d_gene: TRBD2; CDR3aa: CASSLKGLAGEQYF; CDR3nt: TGTGCCAGCAGCTTGAAGGGACTAGCAGGCGAGCAGTACTTC
j_gene: TRBJ2-7; abundance: many; v_gene: TRBV6-2/TRBV6-3; d_gene: TRBD1; CDR3aa: CASRDSGQGYEQYF; CDR3nt: TGTGCCAGCAGGGACTCGGGACAGGGTTACGAGCAGTACTTC
j_gene: TRBJ2-7; abundance: many; v_gene: TRBV15; d_gene: -; CDR3aa: CATSLPEPGEQYF; CDR3nt: TGTGCCACCAGCCTACCAGAGCCGGGTGAGCAGTACTTC
j_gene: TRBJ2-2; abundance: many; v_gene: TRBV5-6; d_gene: -; CDR3aa: CASSWEVGTGELFF; CDR3nt: TGTGCCAGCAGCTGGGAAGTAGGCACCGGGGAGCTGTTTTTT